This T cell receptor (beta chain) appears in the sequencing data of a study of blood T cell repertoires in COVID-19. Across the study: Acute and convalescent COVID-19 specimens originated in the United States, Italy and Spain. Nucleic acid was either cDNA or gDNA, and it came from T cells, B-cell-depleted T cells, or PBMCs.

V gave up 2 bases and J gave up 1 base, with 5 bases separating them. In germline, CDR1 is SGHTA, CDR2 FQGTGA. The CDR3 covers 13 residues. Per the authors' pipeline: Quantification of nucleated cells was approximated via reference gene primer amplification. Sequencing used immunoSEQ multiplex PCR; TCRdb keeps in-frame clones, though not all of them. Clone size and the V and J calls come from that table; the DNA yielded D and trimming. Among under 150,000 clones, over 70% were seen once, and the ten largest hold roughly 2.5%. The sequencing sample was made of peripheral blood. The chain uses TRBV7-3 and TRBJ1-1; no clear D. The TCR originated in a man aged 50 to 60 with active COVID-19. The CDR3 is CASSLGSNTEAFF. The CDR3 DNA reads TGTGCCAGCAGCTTAGGCTCGAACACTGAAGCTTTCTTT.